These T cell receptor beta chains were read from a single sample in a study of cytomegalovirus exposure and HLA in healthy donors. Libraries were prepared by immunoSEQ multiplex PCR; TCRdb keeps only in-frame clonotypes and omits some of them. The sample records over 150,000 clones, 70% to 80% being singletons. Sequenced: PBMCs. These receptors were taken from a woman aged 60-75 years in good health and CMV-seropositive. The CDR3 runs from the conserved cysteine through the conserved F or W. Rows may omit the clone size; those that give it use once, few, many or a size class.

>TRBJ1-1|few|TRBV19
CASRRRGMNTEAFF
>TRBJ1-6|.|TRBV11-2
CASSLGGANSPLHF
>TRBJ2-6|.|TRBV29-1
CSVHSSGANGLTF
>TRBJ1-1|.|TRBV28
CATTGDTEAFF
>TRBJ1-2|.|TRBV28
CASRGQGARSYGYTF
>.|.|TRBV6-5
CASGTGTAYYEQYF
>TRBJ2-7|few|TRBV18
CASSPPTSGSPYEQYF
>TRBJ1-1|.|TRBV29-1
CSVAWDRATEAFF
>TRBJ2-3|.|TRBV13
CASSLRLAVSTDTQYF
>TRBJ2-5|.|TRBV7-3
CASSPGTSGSGTQYF
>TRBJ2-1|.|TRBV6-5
CASIPPGGSYNEQFF
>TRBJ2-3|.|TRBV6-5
CAVTFGVTDTQYF